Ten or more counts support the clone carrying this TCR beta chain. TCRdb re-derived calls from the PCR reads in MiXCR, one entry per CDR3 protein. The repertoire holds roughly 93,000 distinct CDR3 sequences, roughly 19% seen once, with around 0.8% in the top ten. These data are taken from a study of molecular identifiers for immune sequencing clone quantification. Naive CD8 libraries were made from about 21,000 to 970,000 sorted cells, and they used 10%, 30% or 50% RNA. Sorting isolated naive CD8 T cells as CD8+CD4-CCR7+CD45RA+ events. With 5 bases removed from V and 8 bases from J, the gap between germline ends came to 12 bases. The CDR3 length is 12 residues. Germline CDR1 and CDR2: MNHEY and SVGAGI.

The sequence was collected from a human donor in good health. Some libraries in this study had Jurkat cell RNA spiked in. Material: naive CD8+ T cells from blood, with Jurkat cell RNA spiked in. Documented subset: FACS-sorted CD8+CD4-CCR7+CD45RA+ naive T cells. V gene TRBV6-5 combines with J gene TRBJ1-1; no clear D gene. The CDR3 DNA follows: TGTGCCAGCAGTGGAGGACCTGGCGAAGCTTTCTTT. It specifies CASSGGPGEAFF.